This T cell receptor (beta chain) was documented in a study of blood T cell repertoires in COVID-19. Study in general: PBMCs, B-cell-depleted T cells, or T cells were the source of the cDNA or gDNA that made up the material.

Losses at the gene ends were 3 bases for V and 11 bases for J; bases not matched to a gene: 5. The CDR3 contains 14 residues. The germline CDR1 and CDR2 sequences are SGDLS and YYNGEE. In the original processing: Estimation of nucleated cell counts relied on the amplification of reference gene primers. The repertoire was sequenced with immunoSEQ multiplex PCR; TCRdb's copy has only in-frame clones and lacks some. That table furnishes V, J and clone size, whereas the DNA furnished D and trimming. The table has roughly 140,000 clones, around 80% seen once. The sequencing input was peripheral blood. The chain links TRBV9 to TRBJ1-6; TRBD1 matches 10 bases. The source is a human donor in a cohort sampled during active COVID-19. Written as DNA, the CDR3 is TGTGCCAGCAGCGCAGGGACAGGGGTAACACCCCTCCACTTT. Translation gives CASSAGTGVTPLHF.